Listed here are 7 T cell receptor beta chains from one sample, sequenced in a study of CD8+ T cells in alopecia areata (dated by TCRdb to between 2017 and 2018). The protocol used for the library was the immunoSEQ multiplex PCR assay. RNA was extracted from all samples and reverse transcribed into cDNA as template for TCR sequencing. TCRdb holds this immuneACCESS table with in-frame rearrangements only. Some clones are missing; in checked studies, unresolved V genes explain under half, and the rest has no known cause. The sample table contains 110,000 or so clones; only one count was recorded for less than 80% of them. The ten largest clones capture approximately 2.6% of the sample. Sequencing used CD4+ T cells sorted from blood. The receptors stem from a human donor in good health.

The V and J genes are TRBV30 and TRBJ1-1; D unresolved. The V and J ends lost 3 bases and 7 bases respectively, with 12 bases between them. Germline CDR1 GTSNPN, CDR2 SVGIG (reference sequence). The CDR3 runs to 12 residues. In DNA form, the CDR3 reads TGTGCCTGGAGCAGAGGCGAGAATGAAGCTTTCTTT. Its translation: CAWSRGENEAFF.

The genes are TRBV30 and TRBJ1-2; TRBD1 matches 9 bases. This CDR3 is built from 13 residues. The germline V gene encodes CDR1 GTSNPN and CDR2 SVGIG (reference sequence). Unmatched junction bases numbered 10, after V lost 8 bases and J lost 6 bases. The DNA of the CDR3 is TGTGCCCGAGGGACAGGGATAGGTGATGGCTACACCTTC. Its translation is CARGTGIGDGYTF. Together with reference TRBV30 and TRBJ1-2, the CDR3 gives the full variable domain: SQTIHQWPATLVQPVGSPLSLECTVEGTSNPNLYWYRQAAGRGLQLLFYSVGIGQISSEVPQNLSASRPQDRQFILSSKKLLLSDSGFYLCARGTGIGDGYTFGSGTRLTVV.

V gene TRBV30 combines with J gene TRBJ2-7; D unclear. This CDR3 has 15 residues. Trimming left V 4 bases short and J 7 bases short, with 23 bases between. CDR1 GTSNPN and CDR2 SVGIG come from the germline V gene (reference sequence). The CDR3 DNA follows: TGTGCCTGGAACCTAAGGGCAGTCATTCCTGAGGAGCAGTACTTC. Protein: CAWNLRAVIPEEQYF.

V gene TRBV30 combines with J gene TRBJ2-6, with D possibly TRBD1 on 5 matching bases. V was clipped by 0 bases and J by 2 bases, with 8 bases between them. The V gene's germline CDR1 is GTSNPN and CDR2 SVGIG (reference sequence). There are 15 residues in the CDR3. CDR3 DNA: TGTGCCTGGAGTGTCCTACAGGCTGGGGCCAACGTCCTGACTTTC. Translated: CAWSVLQAGANVLTF. Filled out from reference TRBV30 and TRBJ2-6, the complete variable domain reads SQTIHQWPATLVQPVGSPLSLECTVEGTSNPNLYWYRQAAGRGLQLLFYSVGIGQISSEVPQNLSASRPQDRQFILSSKKLLLSDSGFYLCAWSVLQAGANVLTFGAGSRLTVL.

CDR3 sequence (DNA): TGTGCCAGCAGCTTAGCCCACGAGCAGTACTTC. Translation gives CASSLAHEQYF. This chain uses TRBV11-2 with TRBJ2-7; D ambiguous. Germline V gene lookup returns CDR1 SGHAT and CDR2 FQNNGV. Trimming removed 1 base from V and 5 bases from J, with 3 bases in between. The CDR3 consists of 11 residues. The whole variable domain, filled in from reference TRBV11-2 and TRBJ2-7, reads EAGVAQSPRYKIIEKRQSVAFWCNPISGHATLYWYQQILGQGPKLLIQFQNNGVVDDSQLPKDRFSAERLKGVDSTLKIQPAKLEDSAVYLCASSLAHEQYFGPGTRLTVT.

The chain employs TRBV19 and TRBJ2-1, with TRBD2 identical over 8 bases. This CDR3 spans 16 amino acids. The ends lost 0 bases at V and 7 bases at J; junction bases unmatched: 8. Germline V lookup: CDR1 LNHDA, CDR2 SQIVND (reference sequence). The CDR3 spells CASSIDLGLAVNEQFF. CDR3 sequence (DNA): TGTGCCAGTAGTATAGATCTAGGACTAGCAGTTAATGAGCAGTTCTTC.

The chain recombines TRBV2 with TRBJ1-6, with D hard to call. The germline gives CDR1 SNHLY, CDR2 FYNNEI. The V end lost 5 bases, the J end lost 9 bases, and 8 bases lay between the germline ends. This CDR3 is 12 amino acids long. The CDR3 sequence: CASSSQLSPLHF. CDR3 coding DNA: TGTGCCAGCAGTTCCCAGCTTTCACCCCTCCACTTT.